What follows describes a single T cell receptor beta chain. The antigen remains unidentified. This CDR3 is 13 amino acids long. Looked up from germline, CDR1 is SGHAT and CDR2 is FQNNGV. V was pared by 5 bases and J by 4 bases, with 10 bases between. This entry belongs to a study of blood T cells in healthy people across ages. A J-beta primer mix and a sample-barcoded 5' primer were used in a second PCR of about 6 to 12 cycles. With 12 random nucleotides, a template-switch adaptor tagged each individual cDNA molecule. Using its own MiXCR run on the 5' RACE reads, TCRdb lists one record per CDR3 protein. The sample includes 800,000 or so distinct CDR3 sequences, more than 20% of them seen just once. Study-level findings and limits: Greater diversity and more naive CD4+ cells were seen in long-lived donors than in aged donors.

This sample also appeared in a second study, on T cells of mothers and their children. That work states: Sequencing got over 9 million TCR beta CDR3 reads from each mother and roughly 3 million from each child.

The TCR sequence derives from a boy between 10 and 17 years old in good health. J is TRBJ2-3 and V is TRBV11-2; the D gene is possibly TRBD2 (5 bases). The sample consisted of blood. The CDR3: CASSPMRADTQYF. CDR3 bases: TGTGCCAGCAGCCCTATGCGGGCAGATACGCAGTATTTT.